The rows below give T cell receptor beta chains drawn from one sample of a study of shared clonotypes between healthy human individuals. The protocol was immunoSEQ multiplex PCR, while the TCRdb copy is restricted to in-frame clones and leaves out a portion. The table lists some 470,000 clones, about three quarters of them singletons. The sequencing input was PBMCs. These receptors all stem from a middle-aged woman in good health. Some clones in this sample may be carry-over from other donors' samples. Both conserved end residues are part of each CDR3. Fields, in order: V gene, clone size, CDR3 length, CDR3 protein. Clone size is given for some rows only: seen once, a few or many times, or a class if the clone is expanded.

>TRBV19|NA|15
CASKFGAVGTYEQYF
>TRBV28|NA|15
CASSDPGQGIDEQYF
>TRBV5-1|NA|18
CASSRGTSGRPATDTQYF
>TRBV27|NA|16
CASSHMGLAESYEQYF
>TRBV9|NA|14
CASSVGYSSYEQYF
>TRBV6-5|NA|15
CASSLSGAGGNIQYF
>TRBV28|few|15
CASSKGLRGNQPQHF
>TRBV5-1|NA|17
CASSSGRRSASTDTQYF
>TRBV6-4|NA|16
CASSAEMGSHTGELFF
>TRBV5-1|NA|14
CASSPSGPNQPQHF
>TRBV4-2|NA|15
CASSQEAQANYGYTF
>TRBV5-6|NA|14
CASRLGRGPYGYTF
>TRBV18|once|13
CASSQGFDTEAFF
>TRBV2|NA|15
CASSDSGAVNEKLFF
>TRBV9|NA|17
CASSVGGSGRGQETQYF
>TRBV29-1|NA|21
CSVEGSAFRPGQGKLSWELFF
>TRBV5-1|NA|15
CASSLGAQGAGEQYF
>TRBV9|NA|12
CASSVAGNTIYF
>TRBV19|NA|13
CASSISRATEAFF
>TRBV28|NA|17
CASSRGATSPSTDTQYF
>TRBV11-2|NA|15
CASSFNSGSGYEQYF
>TRBV6-6|NA|14
CASSWGLSGNTIYF
>TRBV6-5|NA|11
CASRQDRAVFF
>TRBV11-2|NA|13
CASSLPRQVLRFF